These 10 T cell receptor beta chains came from one sample sequenced in a study of identical twins. TCRdb called the 5' RACE reads again in MiXCR, with one record for every CDR3 protein. The sample carries 300,000 to 400,000 distinct CDR3 sequences, 9% to 10% recorded once. Material: naive T cells sorted from blood. The receptors were sampled from a woman in her forties or fifties in good health.

The chain carries TRBV4-1 and TRBJ1-1; 7 bases line up with TRBD1. The CDR3 has 15 residues. Trimming cost V 0 bases and J 2 bases; bases outside gene matches: 3. Per germline, CDR1 MGHRA and CDR2 YSYEKL. Written as DNA, the CDR3 is TGCGCCAGCAGCCAAGAACAGGGGCGAAACACTGAAGCTTTCTTT. It specifies CASSQEQGRNTEAFF.

This clonotype was seen repeatedly, ten times or more. The chain employs TRBV20-1 and TRBJ1-5; the D is unclear. The CDR3 contains 14 residues. Deletions cut 4 bases from V and 2 bases from J, with 12 bases between. CDR1 and CDR2 from the germline V gene are DFQATT and SNEGSKA (reference sequence). CDR3 region: CSAISSEGNQPQHF. CDR3 DNA: TGCAGTGCTATAAGTTCGGAGGGCAATCAGCCCCAGCATTTT.

The V and J genes are TRBV7-6 and TRBJ1-2; D not certain. Trimming removed 2 bases at V and 4 bases at J, with 14 bases between. This CDR3 is built from 15 residues. Germline V lookup: CDR1 SGHVS, CDR2 FNYEAQ. CDR3 residues: CASSLSRRDIYGYTF. The CDR3 region has the DNA TGTGCCAGCAGCTTATCTCGGCGAGATATCTATGGCTACACCTTC.

The chain employs TRBV28 and TRBJ2-7; D is unclear. Germline V gene data show CDR1 as MDHEN and CDR2 as SYDVKM. V lost 3 bases and J 2 bases, leaving 11 bases between the germline ends. This CDR3 spans 14 amino acids. DNA of the CDR3: TGTGCCAGCAGTTTCAGCCAGAGTCCCTACGAGCAGTACGTC. Translation gives CASSFSQSPYEQYV.

This clonotype was detected only a few times. The gene calls are TRBV7-9 and TRBJ2-3, with D perhaps matching TRBD2 (5 bases). The CDR3 consists of 12 residues. Germline V gives CDR1 SEHNR, CDR2 FQNEAQ (reference sequence). The V end was cut by 5 bases, the J end by 11 bases, with 14 bases between. As DNA, the CDR3 is TGTGCCAGCAGCGAGGACTTATTTGTGCAGTATTTT. This gives the protein CASSEDLFVQYF.

The rearrangement links TRBV28 to TRBJ1-1; 10 bases match TRBD1. J lost 1 base, V lost 6 bases, and 8 bases had no gene match. Germline CDR1 reads MDHEN; CDR2 reads SYDVKM. This CDR3 comprises 16 residues. The DNA of the CDR3 is TGTGCCAGCAGCTGGGGACAGGGGACCCCGAACACTGAAGCTTTCTTT. This gives the protein CASSWGQGTPNTEAFF.

Many counts were recorded for this clonotype. V usage is TRBV29-1 and J usage is TRBJ1-2, with 8 positions matching TRBD1. This CDR3 is 14 amino acids long. V trimming: 3 bases; J trimming: 6 bases; junction bases outside the gene matches: 9. CDR1 and CDR2 from the germline V gene are SQVTM and ANQGSEA. DNA of the CDR3: TGCAGCGTTGACGGGACAGGCCGGGTGGATGGCTACACCTTC. Its protein product is CSVDGTGRVDGYTF. Filled out from reference TRBV29-1 and TRBJ1-2, the complete variable domain reads SAVISQKPSRDICQRGTSLTIQCQVDSQVTMMFWYRQQPGQSLTLIATANQGSEATYESGFVIDKFPISRPNLTFSTLTVSNMSPEDSSIYLCSVDGTGRVDGYTFGSGTRLTVV.

The sample holds many counts of this clonotype. The chain combines TRBV12-3 or TRBV12-4 with TRBJ2-1; TRBD2 matches at 8 bases. V shed 5 bases, J shed 12 bases, and the junction held 9 bases outside the gene matches. The CDR3 is 13 residues long. The CDR3 loop reads CASSPGLGLGQFF. The CDR3 DNA sequence: TGTGCCAGCAGTCCGGGACTAGGGTTAGGGCAGTTCTTC.

This clonotype has more than one count but fewer than ten. The chain carries TRBV19 and TRBJ2-3; D possibly corresponds to TRBD1 (6 bases). CDR3 length equals 18 residues. The V end lost 3 bases, the J end lost 7 bases, and 26 bases lay between the germline ends. Germline V gene lookup returns CDR1 LNHDA and CDR2 SQIVND (reference sequence). CDR3 sequence (DNA): TGTGCCAGTAGTATTAGTACTTATGAGGGTTTGGGACATCATACGCAGTATTTT. This translates into CASSISTYEGLGHHTQYF.

This clonotype was counted between two and nine times. The DNA of the CDR3 is TGCAGTGCTAGGGACTTAGCGGGAGGACCCCACAATGAGCAGTTCTTC. It is translated as CSARDLAGGPHNEQFF. The chain joins TRBV20-1 to TRBJ2-1, with TRBD2 identical over 10 bases. Trimming removed 3 bases from V and 5 bases from J; junction bases left unmatched: 10. This CDR3 spans 16 amino acids. Germline CDR1 is DFQATT and CDR2 is SNEGSKA (reference sequence).